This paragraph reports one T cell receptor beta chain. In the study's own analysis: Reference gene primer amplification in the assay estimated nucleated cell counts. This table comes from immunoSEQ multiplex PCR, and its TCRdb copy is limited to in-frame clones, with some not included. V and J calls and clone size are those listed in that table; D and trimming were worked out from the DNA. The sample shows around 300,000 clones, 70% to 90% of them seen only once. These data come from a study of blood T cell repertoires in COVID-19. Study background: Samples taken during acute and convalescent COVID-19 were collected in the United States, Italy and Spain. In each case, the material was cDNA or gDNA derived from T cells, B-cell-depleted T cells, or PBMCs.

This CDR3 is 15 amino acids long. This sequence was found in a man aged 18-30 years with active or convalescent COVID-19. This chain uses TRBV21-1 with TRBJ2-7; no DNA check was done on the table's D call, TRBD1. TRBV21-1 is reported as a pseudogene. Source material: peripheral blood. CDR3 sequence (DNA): TGTGCCAGCAGCAAAGAGGGGCCAAACGGCTACGAGCAGTACTTC. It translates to CASSKEGPNGYEQYF.